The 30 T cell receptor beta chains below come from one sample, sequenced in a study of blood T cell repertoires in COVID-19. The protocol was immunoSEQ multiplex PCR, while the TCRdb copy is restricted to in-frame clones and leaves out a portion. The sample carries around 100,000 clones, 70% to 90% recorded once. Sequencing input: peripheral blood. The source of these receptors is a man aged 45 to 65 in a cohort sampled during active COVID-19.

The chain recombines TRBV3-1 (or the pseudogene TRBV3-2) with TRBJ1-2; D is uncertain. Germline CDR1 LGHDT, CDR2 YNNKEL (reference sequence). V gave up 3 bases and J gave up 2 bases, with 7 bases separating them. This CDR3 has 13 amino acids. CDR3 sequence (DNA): TGTGCCAGCAGCCAGGCGAGGAACTATGGCTACACCTTC. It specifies CASSQARNYGYTF.

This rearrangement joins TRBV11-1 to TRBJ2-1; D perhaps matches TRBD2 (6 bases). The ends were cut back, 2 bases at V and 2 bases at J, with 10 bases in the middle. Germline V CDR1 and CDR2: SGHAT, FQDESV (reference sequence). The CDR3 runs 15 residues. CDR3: CASSLPGVAYNEQFF. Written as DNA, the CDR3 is TGTGCCAGCAGCTTACCGGGGGTCGCCTACAATGAGCAGTTCTTC.

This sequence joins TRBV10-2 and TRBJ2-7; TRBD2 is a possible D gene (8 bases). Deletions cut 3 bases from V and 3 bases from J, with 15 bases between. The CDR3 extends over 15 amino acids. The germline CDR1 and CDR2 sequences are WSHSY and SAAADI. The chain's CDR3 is CASSDRQGLGYEQYV. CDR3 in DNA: TGCGCCAGCAGTGATCGACAGGGACTAGGCTACGAGCAGTACGTC.

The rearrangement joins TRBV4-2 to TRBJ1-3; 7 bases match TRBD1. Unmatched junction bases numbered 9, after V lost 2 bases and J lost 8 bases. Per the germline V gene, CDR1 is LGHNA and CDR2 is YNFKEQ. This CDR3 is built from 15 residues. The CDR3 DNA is TGTGCCAGCAGCCAACCCGACAGGGAGAAGGACACCATATATTTT. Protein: CASSQPDREKDTIYF.

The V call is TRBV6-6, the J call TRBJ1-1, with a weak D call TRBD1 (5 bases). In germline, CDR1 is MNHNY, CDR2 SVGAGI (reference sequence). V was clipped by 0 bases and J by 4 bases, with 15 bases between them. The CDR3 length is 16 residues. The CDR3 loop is CASSYSGGSVGTEAFF. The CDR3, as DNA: TGTGCCAGCAGTTACTCGGGGGGGTCGGTGGGCACTGAAGCTTTCTTT.

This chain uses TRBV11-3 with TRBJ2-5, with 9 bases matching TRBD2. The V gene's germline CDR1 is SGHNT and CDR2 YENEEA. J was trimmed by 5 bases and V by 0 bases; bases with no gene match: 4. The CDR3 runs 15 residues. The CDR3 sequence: CASSLDGSGGETQYF. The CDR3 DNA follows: TGTGCCAGCAGCTTAGACGGGAGCGGGGGGGAGACCCAGTACTTC.

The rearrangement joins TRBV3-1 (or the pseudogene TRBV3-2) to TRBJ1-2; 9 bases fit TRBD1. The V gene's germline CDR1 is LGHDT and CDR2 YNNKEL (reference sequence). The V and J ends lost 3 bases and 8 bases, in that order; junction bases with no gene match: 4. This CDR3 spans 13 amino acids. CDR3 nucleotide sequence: TGTGCCAGCAGCCACAGACAGGGGGGAGGCTACACCTTC. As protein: CASSHRQGGGYTF.

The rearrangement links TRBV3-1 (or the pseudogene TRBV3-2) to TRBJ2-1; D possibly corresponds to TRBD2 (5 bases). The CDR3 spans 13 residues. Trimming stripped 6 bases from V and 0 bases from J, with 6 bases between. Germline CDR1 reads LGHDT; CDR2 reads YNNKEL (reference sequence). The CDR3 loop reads CASRGSSYNEQFF. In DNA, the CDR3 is TGTGCCAGCAGGGGGAGCTCCTACAATGAGCAGTTCTTC.

DNA of the CDR3: TGTGCCAGCAGCTCCCTTTTACAGGGTAATGAGCAGTTCTTC. This gives the protein CASSSLLQGNEQFF. The chain uses TRBV11-3 and TRBJ2-1, with D tentatively TRBD1 (6 bases). V shed 4 bases and J shed 7 bases, with 14 bases lying between them. In germline, CDR1 is SGHNT, CDR2 YENEEA. This CDR3 is built from 14 residues.

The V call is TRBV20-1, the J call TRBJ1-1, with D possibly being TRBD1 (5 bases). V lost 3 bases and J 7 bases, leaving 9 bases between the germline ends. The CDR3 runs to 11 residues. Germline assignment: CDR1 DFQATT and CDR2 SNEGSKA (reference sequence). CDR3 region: CSASETDEAFF. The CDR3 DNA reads TGCAGTGCTAGTGAGACAGATGAAGCTTTCTTT.

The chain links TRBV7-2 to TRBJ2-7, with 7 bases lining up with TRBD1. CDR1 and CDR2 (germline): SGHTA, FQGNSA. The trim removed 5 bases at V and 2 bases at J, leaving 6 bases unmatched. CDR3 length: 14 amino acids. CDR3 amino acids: CASSHRDRPYEQYF. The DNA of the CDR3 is TGTGCCAGCAGCCACCGGGACAGACCCTACGAGCAGTACTTC.

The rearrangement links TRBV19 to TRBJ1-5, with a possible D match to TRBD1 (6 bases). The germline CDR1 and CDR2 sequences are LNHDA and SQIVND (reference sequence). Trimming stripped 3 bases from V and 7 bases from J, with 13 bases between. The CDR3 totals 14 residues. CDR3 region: CASSMRRGRQPQHF. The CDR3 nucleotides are TGTGCCAGTAGTATGCGGCGGGGGCGGCAGCCCCAGCATTTT.

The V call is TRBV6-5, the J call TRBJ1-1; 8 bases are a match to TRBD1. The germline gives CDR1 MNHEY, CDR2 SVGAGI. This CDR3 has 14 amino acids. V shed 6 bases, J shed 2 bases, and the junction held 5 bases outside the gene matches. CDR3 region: CASRGDRINTEAFF. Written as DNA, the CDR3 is TGTGCCAGCAGGGGGGACAGGATAAACACTGAAGCTTTCTTT.

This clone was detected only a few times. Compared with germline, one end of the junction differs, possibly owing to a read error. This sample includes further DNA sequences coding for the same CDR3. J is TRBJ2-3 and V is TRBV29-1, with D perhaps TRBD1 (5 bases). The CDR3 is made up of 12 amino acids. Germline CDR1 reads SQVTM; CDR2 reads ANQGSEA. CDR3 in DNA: TGCAGCGTCGAAGGGGCAGCAGATACGCAGTATTTT. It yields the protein CSVEGAADTQYF.

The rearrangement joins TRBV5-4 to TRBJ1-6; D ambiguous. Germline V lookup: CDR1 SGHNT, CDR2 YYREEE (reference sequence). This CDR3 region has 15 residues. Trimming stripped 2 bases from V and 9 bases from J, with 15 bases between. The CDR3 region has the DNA TGTGCCAGCAGCTTTGATGTAAGCGGTAGTTCACCCCTCCACTTT. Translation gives CASSFDVSGSSPLHF.

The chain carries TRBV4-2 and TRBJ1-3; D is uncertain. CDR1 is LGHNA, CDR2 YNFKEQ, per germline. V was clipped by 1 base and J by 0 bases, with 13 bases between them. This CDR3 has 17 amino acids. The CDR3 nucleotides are TGTGCCAGCAGCCAAGGTCCTATTTTGAGCTCTGGAAACACCATATATTTT. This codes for CASSQGPILSSGNTIYF.

Here the CDR3 DNA reads TGTGCCAGCAGTTATCGGGGGAGGGACACTGAAGCTTTCTTT. Its protein product is CASSYRGRDTEAFF. J is TRBJ1-1 and V is TRBV6-2 or TRBV6-3; tentative D call: TRBD1 (5 bases). Trimming removed 3 bases from V and 3 bases from J, with 11 bases in between. The CDR3 has 14 residues. Germline-derived CDR1 and CDR2 are MNHEY and SVGEGT.

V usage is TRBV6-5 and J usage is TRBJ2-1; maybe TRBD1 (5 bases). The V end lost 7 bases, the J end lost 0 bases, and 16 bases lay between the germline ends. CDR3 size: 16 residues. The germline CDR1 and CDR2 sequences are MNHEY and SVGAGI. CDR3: CASTYIGAASYNEQFF. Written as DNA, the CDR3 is TGTGCCAGCACTTATATTGGGGCAGCCTCCTACAATGAGCAGTTCTTC.

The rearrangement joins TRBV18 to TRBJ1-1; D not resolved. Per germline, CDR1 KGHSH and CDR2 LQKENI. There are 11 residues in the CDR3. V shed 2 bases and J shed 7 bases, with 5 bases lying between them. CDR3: CASSPASEAFF. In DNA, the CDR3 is TGTGCCAGCTCACCAGCCAGTGAAGCTTTCTTT.

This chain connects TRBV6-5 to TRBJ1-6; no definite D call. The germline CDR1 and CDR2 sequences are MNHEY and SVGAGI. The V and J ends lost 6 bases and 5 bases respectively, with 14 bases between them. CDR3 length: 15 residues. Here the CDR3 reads CASSPDLGDNSPLHF. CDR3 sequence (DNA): TGTGCCAGCAGCCCAGACCTGGGAGATAATTCACCCCTCCACTTT.

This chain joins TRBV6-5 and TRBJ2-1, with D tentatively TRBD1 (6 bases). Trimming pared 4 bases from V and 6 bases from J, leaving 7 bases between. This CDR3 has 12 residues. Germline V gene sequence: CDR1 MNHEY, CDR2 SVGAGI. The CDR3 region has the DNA TGTGCCAGCAGTTCCAGGGGCAATGAGCAGTTCTTC. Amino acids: CASSSRGNEQFF.

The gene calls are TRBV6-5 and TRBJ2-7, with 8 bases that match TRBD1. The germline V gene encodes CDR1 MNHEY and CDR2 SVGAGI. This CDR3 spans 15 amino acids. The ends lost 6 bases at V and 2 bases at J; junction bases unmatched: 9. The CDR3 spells CASRAGTGFAYEQYV. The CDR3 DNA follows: TGTGCCAGCAGGGCCGGGACAGGTTTCGCCTACGAGCAGTACGTC.

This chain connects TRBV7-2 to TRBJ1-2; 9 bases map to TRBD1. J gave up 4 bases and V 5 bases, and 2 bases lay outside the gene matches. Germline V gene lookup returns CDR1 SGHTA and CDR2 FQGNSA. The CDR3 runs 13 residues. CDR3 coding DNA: TGTGCCAGCAGCACACAGGGGGCCTATGGCTACACCTTC. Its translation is CASSTQGAYGYTF.

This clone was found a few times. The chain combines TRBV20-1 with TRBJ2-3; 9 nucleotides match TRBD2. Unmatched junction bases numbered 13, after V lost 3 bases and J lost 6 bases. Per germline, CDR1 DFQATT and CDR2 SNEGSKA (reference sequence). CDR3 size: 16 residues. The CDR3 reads CSASAYLAGLLDTQYF. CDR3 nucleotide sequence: TGCAGTGCTAGTGCCTATCTAGCGGGGTTACTCGATACGCAGTATTTT.

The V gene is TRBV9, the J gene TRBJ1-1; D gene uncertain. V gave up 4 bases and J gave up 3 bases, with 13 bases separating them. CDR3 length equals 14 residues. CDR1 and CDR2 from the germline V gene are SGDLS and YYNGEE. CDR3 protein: CASSYSGSDTEAFF. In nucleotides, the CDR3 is TGTGCCAGCAGCTATTCGGGGTCGGACACTGAAGCTTTCTTT.

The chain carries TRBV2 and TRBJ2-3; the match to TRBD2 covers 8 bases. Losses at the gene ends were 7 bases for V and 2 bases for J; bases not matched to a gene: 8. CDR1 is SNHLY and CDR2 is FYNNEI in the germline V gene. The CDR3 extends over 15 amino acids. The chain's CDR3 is CASKGKAGVTDTQYF. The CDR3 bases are TGTGCCAGCAAAGGAAAAGCGGGGGTCACAGATACGCAGTATTTT.

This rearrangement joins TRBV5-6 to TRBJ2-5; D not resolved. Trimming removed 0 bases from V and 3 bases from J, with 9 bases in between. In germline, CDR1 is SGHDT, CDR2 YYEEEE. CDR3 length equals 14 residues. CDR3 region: CASSLGATEETQYF. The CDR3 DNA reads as TGTGCCAGCAGCTTGGGGGCAACCGAAGAGACCCAGTACTTC.

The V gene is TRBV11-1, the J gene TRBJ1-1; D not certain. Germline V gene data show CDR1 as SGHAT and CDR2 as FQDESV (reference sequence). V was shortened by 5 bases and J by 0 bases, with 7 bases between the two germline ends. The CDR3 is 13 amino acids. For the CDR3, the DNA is TGTGCCAGCAGCCTCAGAATGAACACTGAAGCTTTCTTT. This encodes CASSLRMNTEAFF. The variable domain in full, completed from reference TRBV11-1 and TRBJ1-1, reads EAEVAQSPRYKITEKSQAVAFWCDPISGHATLYWYRQILGQGPELLVQFQDESVVDDSQLPKDRFSAERLKGVDSTLKIQPAELGDSAMYLCASSLRMNTEAFFGQGTRLTVV.

CDR3 region: CASSMADSNQPQHF. The CDR3 region has the DNA TGTGCCAGTAGTATGGCCGATAGCAATCAGCCCCAGCATTTT. J is TRBJ1-5 and V is TRBV19; D unclear. V lost 3 bases and J 0 bases, leaving 6 bases between the germline ends. CDR1 LNHDA and CDR2 SQIVND come from the germline V gene (reference sequence). CDR3 length equals 14 residues.

CDR3 protein: CASSQADYEQYV. The DNA for the CDR3 is TGTGCCAGTTCCCAGGCAGACTACGAGCAGTACGTC. The chain carries TRBV2 and TRBJ2-7; D ambiguous. There are 12 residues in the CDR3. Per germline, CDR1 SNHLY and CDR2 FYNNEI. The V gene lost 9 bases and the J gene lost 3 bases, with 12 bases spanning the gap.